Below are 21 T cell receptor beta chains sequenced from a single sample in a study of shared clonotypes between healthy human individuals (dated by TCRdb to about 2020). Libraries were constructed by the immunoSEQ multiplex PCR assay. TCRdb re-hosts the immuneACCESS table, in-frame sequences only. Its copies lack some clones; in the studies checked, an unresolved V gene accounts for under half of them, and the cause for the rest is not known. The table for this sample lists around 1.4 million clones; around 98.5% of them were counted only once. Approximately 0.4% of the sample is taken by the ten largest. Sequencing used naive CD4+ T cells sorted from blood. Interpreted using the paper, the cell subset or site label stands for: CD45RA+ positively selected. The receptors derive from a man aged 25-45 years in good health.

The V call is TRBV7-8, the J call TRBJ2-7; 9 positions match TRBD2. This CDR3 spans 15 amino acids. V lost 2 bases and J lost 3; bases outside the gene matches: 5. Germline CDR1 SGHVS, CDR2 FQNEAQ. CDR3: CASSLMLAGDYEQYF. CDR3 bases: TGTGCCAGCAGCTTAATGTTAGCGGGGGACTACGAGCAGTACTTC.

The chain links TRBV14 to TRBJ1-1; D may be TRBD1 (5 bases). V lost 2 bases, J lost 10 bases, and 14 bases lay in between. Germline assignment: CDR1 SGHDN and CDR2 FVKESK. CDR3 size: 13 residues. CDR3 bases: TGTGCCAGCAGCCAAAAGATCGGGGCTGGAGCTTTCTTT. This codes for CASSQKIGAGAFF. The full variable domain, rest sourced from reference TRBV14 and TRBJ1-1, is EAGVTQFPSHSVIEKGQTVTLRCDPISGHDNLYWYRRVMGKEIKFLLHFVKESKQDESGMPNNRFLAERTGGTYSTLKVQPAELEDSGVYFCASSQKIGAGAFFGQGTRLTVV.

This chain connects TRBV28 to TRBJ2-2; TRBD1 matches at 7 bases. The germline gives CDR1 MDHEN, CDR2 SYDVKM. This CDR3 region has 14 residues. The V segment lost 8 bases and the J segment 4 bases; nucleotides outside the gene matches: 7. The CDR3: CASYTPGGTGELFF. The DNA for the CDR3 is TGTGCCAGCTACACGCCAGGGGGCACCGGGGAGCTGTTTTTT.

This chain connects TRBV28 to TRBJ2-7; D is undetermined. Trimming removed 5 bases from V and 2 bases from J, with 13 bases in between. This CDR3 spans 14 amino acids. Germline assignment: CDR1 MDHEN and CDR2 SYDVKM. The DNA for the CDR3 is TGTGCCAGCAGTCCTTACACGGCAACCTACGAGCAGTACTTC. It translates to CASSPYTATYEQYF.

This clone was observed a single time. V gene TRBV14 combines with J gene TRBJ2-1; 9 nucleotides align to TRBD2. The CDR3 extends over 17 amino acids. Germline CDR1 SGHDN, CDR2 FVKESK. J was trimmed by 7 bases and V by 1 base; bases with no gene match: 11. Here the CDR3 reads CASSQVSILLAGNEQFF. The CDR3 nucleotides read TGTGCCAGCAGCCAAGTATCGATTTTGCTAGCGGGAAATGAGCAGTTCTTC. The full variable domain, its missing parts supplied by reference TRBV14 and TRBJ2-1, is EAGVTQFPSHSVIEKGQTVTLRCDPISGHDNLYWYRRVMGKEIKFLLHFVKESKQDESGMPNNRFLAERTGGTYSTLKVQPAELEDSGVYFCASSQVSILLAGNEQFFGPGTRLTVL.

The chain carries TRBV25-1 and TRBJ2-7; the D gene is possibly TRBD2 (6 bases). V lost 6 bases and J 5 bases, leaving 17 bases between the germline ends. The CDR3 consists of 14 residues. Germline loops: CDR1 MGHDK, CDR2 SYGVNS. CDR3 in amino acids: CASSPSGGNNEQYF. The CDR3 coding sequence is TGTGCCAGCAGCCCGAGTGGCGGGAACAACGAGCAGTACTTC.

In DNA, the CDR3 is TGTGCCAGCAGCTTACAGTCAGGGGGACAGAGCTCCTACGAGCAGTACTTC. Amino acid sequence: CASSLQSGGQSSYEQYF. This chain uses TRBV7-2 with TRBJ2-7; the match to TRBD1 covers 7 bases. This CDR3 contains 17 residues. Germline V lookup: CDR1 SGHTA, CDR2 FQGNSA. Trimming removed 2 bases from V and 0 bases from J; junction bases left unmatched: 10.

As to this clone: Other DNA sequences of this sample code for an identical CDR3. The chain joins TRBV9 to TRBJ2-3; D gene uncertain. Germline V gene lookup returns CDR1 SGDLS and CDR2 YYNGEE. Trimming stripped 0 bases from V and 5 bases from J, with 4 bases between. The CDR3 spans 12 residues. The CDR3, as DNA: TGTGCCAGCAGCGTAGGAGGAGATACGCAGTATTTT. Translation gives CASSVGGDTQYF.

The chain uses TRBV7-3 and TRBJ2-7; 11 nucleotides match TRBD2. Germline V gives CDR1 SGHTA, CDR2 FQGTGA. CDR3 length equals 17 residues. J lost 2 bases, V lost 1 base, and 7 bases had no gene match. The chain's CDR3 is CASSLIPATSGTYEQYF. The CDR3 nucleotides read TGTGCCAGCAGCTTAATCCCCGCGACTAGCGGGACCTACGAGCAGTACTTC.

The genes are TRBV6-5 and TRBJ2-7, with D hard to call. Trimming removed 9 bases from V and 0 bases from J, with 15 bases in between. The CDR3 is 14 amino acids. Germline V gives CDR1 MNHEY, CDR2 SVGAGI. In DNA form, the CDR3 reads TGTGCCAGTAAAGTTACGGCCTCCTCCTACGAGCAGTACTTC. Its protein product is CASKVTASSYEQYF.

CDR3 nucleotides: TGCGCCAGCAGCTTGGCCCCTAGCAGTAGCACAGATACGCAGTATTTT. Its translation is CASSLAPSSSTDTQYF. The chain couples TRBV5-1 to TRBJ2-3; D is possibly TRBD2 (5 bases). The CDR3 has 16 residues. V lost 0 bases and J lost 0, with 11 bases in between. Germline loops: CDR1 SGHRS, CDR2 YFSETQ.

J is TRBJ2-1 and V is TRBV5-1; D is ambiguous. The V end was cut by 3 bases, the J end by 0 bases, with 7 bases between. The CDR3 is 14 residues long. The germline CDR1 and CDR2 sequences are SGHRS and YFSETQ. The CDR3: CASSSLGSYNEQFF. The DNA for the CDR3 is TGCGCCAGCAGCTCTTTAGGCTCCTACAATGAGCAGTTCTTC.

The J gene is TRBJ2-5, the V gene TRBV6-5, with D possibly being TRBD1 (5 bases). With 0 bases removed from V and 2 bases from J, the gap between germline ends came to 10 bases. The CDR3 has 15 residues. Germline-derived CDR1 and CDR2 are MNHEY and SVGAGI. In nucleotides, the CDR3 is TGTGCCAGCAGTTACTCCCCGCACAGGCAAGAGACCCAGTACTTC. Protein product: CASSYSPHRQETQYF.

This clone was found once. This chain connects TRBV28 to TRBJ2-7, with TRBD1 matching 9 bases. Germline V lookup: CDR1 MDHEN, CDR2 SYDVKM. The CDR3 length is 15 residues. V dropped 3 bases and J dropped 2; count of bases not matched to a gene: 5. The CDR3 nucleotides are TGTGCCAGCAGTTTCCTGACAGGGGGAACCTACGAGCAGTACTTC. It encodes CASSFLTGGTYEQYF.

The chain is built from TRBV2 and TRBJ1-1, with D unclear. V gave up 5 bases and J gave up 0 bases, with 10 bases separating them. This CDR3 has 14 residues. Germline-derived CDR1 and CDR2 are SNHLY and FYNNEI. The CDR3 coding sequence is TGTGCCAGCAGTCGTCAGGTCCTGAACACTGAAGCTTTCTTT. This sequence encodes CASSRQVLNTEAFF.

The chain employs TRBV25-1 and TRBJ2-1; either TRBD1 or TRBD2 may supply D (6 bases each). The CDR3 contains 17 residues. The V gene lost 5 bases and the J gene lost 6 bases, with 23 bases spanning the gap. The germline V gene has CDR1 MGHDK and CDR2 SYGVNS. The CDR3 sequence: CASSTQKVGGRANEQFF. The CDR3 coding sequence is TGTGCCAGCAGTACACAAAAGGTCGGGGGCCGGGCCAATGAGCAGTTCTTC.

The chain links TRBV5-5 to TRBJ2-7; possibly TRBD1 for D (6 bases). The CDR3 consists of 13 residues. V lost 4 bases and J lost 1, with 9 bases in between. The germline V gene has CDR1 SGHKS and CDR2 YYEKEE (reference sequence). CDR3 DNA: TGTGCCAGCAGCCAAGGACAGTCCTACGAGCAGTACTTC. The encoded protein is CASSQGQSYEQYF. Drawing the rest from reference TRBV5-5 and TRBJ2-7, the complete variable domain is DAGVTQSPTHLIKTRGQQVTLRCSPISGHKSVSWYQQVLGQGPQFIFQYYEKEERGRGNFPDRFSARQFPNYSSELNVNALLLGDSALYLCASSQGQSYEQYFGPGTRLTVT.

The chain joins TRBV27 to TRBJ2-7; D possibly corresponds to TRBD1 (5 bases). V lost 2 bases, J lost 6 bases, and 11 bases lay in between. The V gene's germline CDR1 is MNHEY and CDR2 SMNVEV (reference sequence). This CDR3 has 13 amino acids. CDR3 protein: CASSLKGQGEQYF. The CDR3 DNA is TGTGCCAGCAGTTTAAAGGGGCAAGGCGAGCAGTACTTC.

For this clone: Other DNA sequences of this sample code for an identical CDR3. The chain joins TRBV7-9 to TRBJ2-2; D remains ambiguous. V lost 3 bases, J lost 1 base, and 6 bases lay in between. The CDR3 has 14 amino acids. Germline V gene sequence: CDR1 SEHNR, CDR2 FQNEAQ (reference sequence). The CDR3 nucleotides are TGTGCCAGCAGCTTGAGGTGGAACACCGGGGAGCTGTTTTTT. Residues: CASSLRWNTGELFF. Filled out from reference TRBV7-9 and TRBJ2-2, the complete variable domain reads DTGVSQNPRHKITKRGQNVTFRCDPISEHNRLYWYRQTLGQGPEFLTYFQNEAQLEKSRLLSDRFSAERPKGSFSTLEIQRTEQGDSAMYLCASSLRWNTGELFFGEGSRLTVL.

The chain employs TRBV7-2 and TRBJ2-3; possibly TRBD2 for D (5 bases). Germline lookup yields CDR1 SGHTA and CDR2 FQGNSA. The CDR3 extends over 16 amino acids. Between the trimmed V and J ends, which lost 1 base and 0 bases, there was a span of 11 bases. CDR3 DNA: TGTGCCAGCAGCTTAGGTGTAGGGAGAAGCACAGATACGCAGTATTTT. Its protein is CASSLGVGRSTDTQYF.

This chain connects TRBV10-2 to TRBJ2-1, with TRBD2 identical over 11 bases. CDR1 is WSHSY, CDR2 SAAADI, per germline. V lost 4 bases to trimming and J lost 4 bases; unmatched junction nucleotides: 6. The CDR3 has 16 residues. CDR3 sequence: CASSALAGEDYNEQFF. The CDR3 DNA is TGCGCCAGCAGTGCACTAGCGGGAGAGGATTACAATGAGCAGTTCTTC.